Listed here are 17 T cell receptor beta chains from one sample, sequenced in a study of blood T cells in healthy people across ages. Combining a sample-barcoded 5' primer with a J-beta primer mix, a second PCR ran for roughly 6 to 11 cycles. Using its own MiXCR run on the 5' RACE reads, TCRdb lists one record per CDR3 protein. The table has under 2 million distinct CDR3 sequences, roughly 30% seen once. The sequenced material came from blood. The receptors originated from a woman under 40 in good health.

The J gene is TRBJ1-1, the V gene TRBV20-1; D remains unclear. Per the germline V gene, CDR1 is DFQATT and CDR2 is SNEGSKA (reference sequence). Trimming removed 4 bases from V and 3 bases from J, with 6 bases in between. This CDR3 region has 11 residues. The CDR3 coding sequence is TGCAGTGCTAACGGGTACACTGAAGCTTTCTTT. Its protein product is CSANGYTEAFF.

This chain joins TRBV28 and TRBJ1-1, with D perhaps matching TRBD1 (5 bases). This CDR3 has 16 residues. V was trimmed by 3 bases and J by 7 bases, leaving 21 bases between them. Per the germline V gene, CDR1 is MDHEN and CDR2 is SYDVKM. The chain's CDR3 is CASSFSGEGIQGEAFF. CDR3 DNA sequence: TGTGCCAGCAGTTTTTCGGGGGAAGGAATCCAGGGTGAAGCTTTCTTT.

This chain links TRBV7-9 with TRBJ1-4; weak D call: TRBD1 (5 bases). V shed 4 bases and J shed 3 bases, with 12 bases lying between them. The CDR3 runs 15 residues. Germline V gene sequence: CDR1 SEHNR, CDR2 FQNEAQ (reference sequence). As DNA, the CDR3 is TGTGCCAGCAGCTCGGGGGTGGCAGCTAATGAAAAACTGTTTTTT. It yields the protein CASSSGVAANEKLFF.

V is TRBV2 and J is TRBJ2-1; 12 nucleotides match TRBD2. With 6 bases clipped from V and 2 bases from J, the junction kept 2 bases outside the gene matches. Germline-derived CDR1 and CDR2 are SNHLY and FYNNEI. CDR3 length equals 15 residues. The chain's CDR3 is CASRSSGRAYNEQFF. The CDR3 bases are TGTGCCAGCAGGTCTAGCGGGAGGGCCTACAATGAGCAGTTCTTC.

This clonotype was seen only a few times. The rearrangement joins TRBV5-1 to TRBJ2-3; TRBD1 aligns across 8 bases. V shed 4 bases and J 6 bases; nucleotides not matched to a gene: 10. The germline V gene encodes CDR1 SGHRS and CDR2 YFSETQ. This CDR3 is 15 amino acids long. CDR3 region: CASSAGQGPPDTQYF. DNA of the CDR3: TGCGCCAGCAGCGCCGGACAGGGACCGCCGGATACGCAGTATTTT.

The chain combines TRBV20-1 with TRBJ1-2; 7 bases map to TRBD1. CDR1 DFQATT and CDR2 SNEGSKA come from the germline V gene (reference sequence). Losses at the gene ends were 4 bases for V and 2 bases for J; bases not matched to a gene: 10. This CDR3 is 15 amino acids long. The CDR3 reads CSAIPSAGGNYGYTF. Written as DNA, the CDR3 is TGCAGTGCTATTCCCTCGGCAGGGGGAAACTATGGCTACACCTTC.

V usage is TRBV6-5 and J usage is TRBJ1-2, with TRBD1 identical over 9 bases. The length of the CDR3 is 15 residues. From germline, CDR1 is MNHEY and CDR2 SVGAGI. J lost 8 bases, V lost 5 bases, and 12 bases had no gene match. The CDR3 spells CASSRSDRGGWGYTF. The CDR3 DNA reads as TGTGCCAGCAGTCGCTCGGACAGGGGAGGATGGGGCTACACCTTC.

CDR3 nucleotide sequence: TGTGCCAGCAGCTCTATTAAAGCGGGAGGGCCGAGGGCCTACGAGCAGTACTTC. It codes for CASSSIKAGGPRAYEQYF. The chain uses TRBV11-2 and TRBJ2-5; 10 positions match TRBD2. Near its end, the DNA agrees better with TRBJ2-7, so the J call may be wrong. The germline CDR1 and CDR2 sequences are SGHAT and FQNNGV. There are 18 residues in the CDR3.

This chain links TRBV7-9 with TRBJ1-5; D is possibly TRBD1 (6 bases). This CDR3 has 14 residues. V dropped 5 bases and J dropped 4 bases, with 12 bases sitting between them. The germline V gene encodes CDR1 SEHNR and CDR2 FQNEAQ (reference sequence). The CDR3 nucleotides read TGTGCCAGCAGCCAGGACAGAGCTAATCAGCCCCAGCATTTT. This codes for CASSQDRANQPQHF.

The V call is TRBV20-1, the J call TRBJ2-3, with TRBD1 as a possible D gene (6 bases). With 3 bases removed from V and 2 bases from J, the gap between germline ends came to 15 bases. This CDR3 spans 15 amino acids. In germline, CDR1 is DFQATT, CDR2 SNEGSKA (reference sequence). CDR3 in DNA: TGCAGTGCTAGTAAGGACAGTTATCTCACAGATACGCAGTATTTT. This sequence encodes CSASKDSYLTDTQYF.

The V and J genes are TRBV3-1 and TRBJ1-2, with 8 bases aligning to TRBD1. J gave up 7 bases and V 1 base, and 8 bases lay outside the gene matches. CDR1 and CDR2 from the germline V gene are LGHDT and YNNKEL (reference sequence). The CDR3 totals 15 residues. CDR3 residues: CASSQGWQGAGGYTF. The CDR3 nucleotides read TGTGCCAGCAGCCAAGGATGGCAGGGGGCTGGTGGCTACACCTTC.

The rearrangement uses TRBV6-5 and TRBJ1-5, with 8 bases identical to TRBD1. Trimming removed 7 bases from V and 3 bases from J; junction bases left unmatched: 2. This CDR3 has 13 residues. Per germline, CDR1 MNHEY and CDR2 SVGAGI. The DNA for the CDR3 is TGTGCCAGCACGACAGGGGTCAATCAGCCCCAGCATTTT. Protein product: CASTTGVNQPQHF.

The chain carries TRBV20-1 and TRBJ2-5; D perhaps matches TRBD2 (6 bases). V lost 3 bases, J lost 5 bases, and 16 bases lay in between. The CDR3 totals 14 residues. CDR1 is DFQATT and CDR2 is SNEGSKA in the germline V gene (reference sequence). CDR3 bases: TGCAGTGCTAGCCCACGGCCTAGCGTGGAGACCCAGTACTTC. Its translation is CSASPRPSVETQYF.

This clonotype was observed a few times. This sequence joins TRBV20-1 and TRBJ2-7; TRBD2 aligns across 11 bases. V dropped 5 bases and J dropped 2; count of bases not matched to a gene: 5. The CDR3 consists of 14 residues. The V gene's germline CDR1 is DFQATT and CDR2 SNEGSKA (reference sequence). CDR3 nucleotides: TGCAGTGCTGTCGGACTAGCGGGTGCCTACGAGCAGTACTTC. This gives the protein CSAVGLAGAYEQYF.

This clonotype was observed a few times. The chain is built from TRBV12-5 and TRBJ2-3; TRBD2 might be the D (6 bases). The CDR3 consists of 16 residues. Germline V gene sequence: CDR1 LGHNT, CDR2 FRNRAP. Trimming shortened V by 0 bases and J by 0 bases, and 10 bases separated the two germline ends. The DNA for the CDR3 is TGTGCTAGTGGTTTGGTGCGGGGTACTAGCACAGATACGCAGTATTTT. As protein: CASGLVRGTSTDTQYF. The full variable domain, in which reference TRBV12-5 and TRBJ2-3 provide the parts outside the CDR3, is DARVTQTPRHKVTEMGQEVTMRCQPILGHNTVFWYRQTMMQGLELLAYFRNRAPLDDSGMPKDRFSAEMPDATLATLKIQPSEPRDSAVYFCASGLVRGTSTDTQYFGPGTRLTVL.

In its sample, this clonotype was seen a few times. This chain uses TRBV20-1 with TRBJ1-6, with 9 bases lining up with TRBD1. The CDR3 is made up of 15 amino acids. Germline loops: CDR1 DFQATT, CDR2 SNEGSKA (reference sequence). Trimming took 2 bases from V and 5 from J; bases not matched to a gene: 4. CDR3 DNA: TGCAGTGCTAGATCTCGGACAGGGGATAATTCACCCCTCCACTTT. Protein: CSARSRTGDNSPLHF.

This sequence joins TRBV11-2 and TRBJ2-3; 7 bases agree with TRBD2. V shed 2 bases, J shed 4 bases, and the junction held 6 bases outside the gene matches. Germline CDR1 is SGHAT and CDR2 is FQNNGV. The CDR3 consists of 15 residues. The CDR3 loop is CASSLWAGESDTQYF. CDR3 in DNA: TGTGCCAGCAGCTTATGGGCGGGGGAATCAGATACGCAGTATTTT. Together with reference TRBV11-2 and TRBJ2-3, the CDR3 gives the full variable domain: EAGVAQSPRYKIIEKRQSVAFWCNPISGHATLYWYQQILGQGPKLLIQFQNNGVVDDSQLPKDRFSAERLKGVDSTLKIQPAKLEDSAVYLCASSLWAGESDTQYFGPGTRLTVL.